The sequence of this T cell receptor beta chain was determined in a study of blood T cell repertoires in COVID-19. As for the study in general: COVID-19 samples collected from the United States, Italy and Spain covered acute and convalescent phases.

The V gene's germline CDR1 is LGHNA and CDR2 YSLEER. CDR3 length: 14 residues. With 0 bases removed from V and 7 bases from J, the gap between germline ends came to 10 bases. Methods used by the authors: Amplification of reference gene primers provided the estimated nucleated cell counts. Some clones are missing from TCRdb's copy, which holds only in-frame ones; the method was immunoSEQ multiplex PCR. V and J calls plus clone size are reproduced from that table; the DNA served to infer D and trimming. This table has some 250,000 clones, more than 85% appearing once. The chain uses TRBV4-3 and TRBJ1-3; unclear D gene. Input material: peripheral blood. This clonotype was obtained from a woman aged 55-69 years with COVID-19, enrolled during active disease. The CDR3 spells CASSQDAFYNTIYF. The CDR3 region has the DNA TGCGCCAGCAGCCAAGACGCGTTCTACAACACCATATATTTT.